These 10 T cell receptor beta chains share one sample of origin, sequenced in a study of blood T cell repertoires in COVID-19. Clones were read by immunoSEQ multiplex PCR, and TCRdb kept only the in-frame ones, dropping some. The sample lists about 400,000 clones; around 90% were seen once. The source material was PBMCs or T cells enriched from blood (not recorded which). The receptors were sampled from a woman aged 40 to 50 with acute COVID-19.

V is TRBV7-9 and J is TRBJ1-1; TRBD1 matches 9 bases. The germline gives CDR1 SEHNR, CDR2 FQNEAQ (reference sequence). V shed 5 bases, J shed 1 base, and the junction held 5 bases outside the gene matches. This CDR3 contains 15 residues. The CDR3 nucleotides read TGTGCCAGCAGCCCATGGACAGGGGAGAACACTGAAGCTTTCTTT. Its translation is CASSPWTGENTEAFF.

The V and J genes are TRBV18 and TRBJ1-1; D is unresolved. The CDR3 has 15 residues. V was pared by 2 bases and J by 3 bases, with 13 bases between. The V gene's germline CDR1 is KGHSH and CDR2 LQKENI. The CDR3 bases are TGTGCCAGCTCACCAACCTCGCGTGGAGACACTGAAGCTTTCTTT. The encoded protein is CASSPTSRGDTEAFF.

This clone has more than one count but fewer than ten. V and J are TRBV6-5 and TRBJ2-5; 9 bases agree with TRBD1. V shed 4 bases and J 5 bases; nucleotides not matched to a gene: 8. In germline, CDR1 is MNHEY, CDR2 SVGAGI. The CDR3 is 15 amino acids. The CDR3 here is CASSFDRGLGETQYF. CDR3 sequence (DNA): TGTGCCAGCAGTTTCGACAGGGGGTTAGGTGAGACCCAGTACTTC.

The chain couples TRBV6-5 to TRBJ2-7; 9 bases match TRBD1. V lost 8 bases to trimming and J lost 5 bases; unmatched junction nucleotides: 4. Per the germline V gene, CDR1 is MNHEY and CDR2 is SVGAGI. The CDR3 covers 12 residues. The CDR3 DNA is TGTGCCAGCTGCGACAGGGGGGACGAGCAGTACTTC. This translates into CASCDRGDEQYF.

The chain is built from TRBV7-8 and TRBJ2-7, with 9 positions matching TRBD1. The CDR3 is 16 amino acids. Trimming took 5 bases from V and 7 from J; bases not matched to a gene: 15. Per germline, CDR1 SGHVS and CDR2 FQNEAQ. Written as DNA, the CDR3 is TGTGCCAGCAGCACGGGACAGGGAATCTTAGGTCAGGAGCAGTACTTC. The encoded protein is CASSTGQGILGQEQYF. Complete variable domain (other parts from reference TRBV7-8 and TRBJ2-7): GAGVSQSPRYKVAKRGQDVALRCDPISGHVSLFWYQQALGQGPEFLTYFQNEAQLDKSGLPSDRFFAERPEGSVSTLKIQRTQQEDSAVYLCASSTGQGILGQEQYFGPGTRLTVT.

V and J are TRBV30 and TRBJ1-1; a weak D match, TRBD1 (5 bases). From germline, CDR1 is GTSNPN and CDR2 SVGIG (reference sequence). Trimming stripped 2 bases from V and 4 bases from J, with 11 bases between. There are 13 residues in the CDR3. The CDR3 is CAWSSGVGTEAFF. The CDR3 region has the DNA TGTGCCTGGAGTTCGGGGGTGGGCACTGAAGCTTTCTTT.

V and J are TRBV7-9 and TRBJ2-1, with 9 bases that match TRBD2. In germline, CDR1 is SEHNR, CDR2 FQNEAQ (reference sequence). The V and J ends lost 3 bases and 8 bases, in that order; junction bases with no gene match: 5. The CDR3 covers 14 residues. The CDR3 spells CASSFSGGGDEQFF. The CDR3 coding sequence is TGTGCCAGCAGCTTTAGCGGGGGTGGGGATGAGCAGTTCTTC.

J is TRBJ2-1 and V is TRBV5-1, with 10 nucleotides matching TRBD2. Germline V gene lookup returns CDR1 SGHRS and CDR2 YFSETQ. V gave up 4 bases and J gave up 6 bases; unmatched junction bases: 10. The CDR3 is 16 residues long. The CDR3 region has the DNA TGCGCCAGCAGCGCCTCGGAGCGGGGGGGCCGCAATGAGCAGTTCTTC. Protein sequence: CASSASERGGRNEQFF.

The rearrangement links TRBV29-1 to TRBJ2-5; maybe TRBD1 (6 bases). CDR1 and CDR2 from the germline V gene are SQVTM and ANQGSEA. There are 15 residues in the CDR3. Deletions cut 6 bases from V and 4 bases from J, with 21 bases between. The CDR3 nucleotides are TGCAGCGTAGACGTACAGGGAAAGATCGGAGAGACCCAGTACTTC. Encoded protein: CSVDVQGKIGETQYF.

The V call is TRBV7-9, the J call TRBJ2-3; TRBD2 is a possible D gene (6 bases). This CDR3 is 14 amino acids long. The V and J ends lost 8 bases and 3 bases respectively, with 15 bases between them. Germline V gene sequence: CDR1 SEHNR, CDR2 FQNEAQ (reference sequence). In DNA, the CDR3 is TGTGCCAGCCGTTCGGGGGTTAAAACAGATACGCAGTATTTT. It is translated as CASRSGVKTDTQYF.